These 24 T cell receptor beta chains originate from one sample sequenced in a study of identical twins. A single record per CDR3 protein comes from TCRdb applying MiXCR to the 5' RACE reads. The sample yields over 550,000 distinct CDR3 sequences, under 8.5% seen once. The data also belong to a second study, concerning yellow fever vaccine responses in identical twins.

The specimen sequenced was PBMCs. Source of these receptors: a woman aged 18-30 years in good health.

V gene TRBV7-2 combines with J gene TRBJ2-2, with no clear D. Trimming shortened V by 5 bases and J by 2 bases, and 9 bases separated the two germline ends. Germline loops: CDR1 SGHTA, CDR2 FQGNSA. CDR3 size: 14 residues. In nucleotides, the CDR3 is TGTGCCAGCAGCATACAAGCAAACACCGGGGAGCTGTTTTTT. Its protein is CASSIQANTGELFF. The variable domain in full, with the rest retrieved from reference TRBV7-2 and TRBJ2-2, is GAGVSQSPSNKVTEKGKDVELRCDPISGHTALYWYRQSLGQGLEFLIYFQGNSAPDKSGLPSDRFSAERTGGSVSTLTIQRTQQEDSAVYLCASSIQANTGELFFGEGSRLTVL.

This clonotype was counted ten times or more. CDR3 loop: CASSVLEIDYGYTF. The CDR3 bases are TGTGCCAGCTCTGTCCTGGAGATTGACTATGGCTACACCTTC. The chain combines TRBV28 with TRBJ1-2; D is uncertain. The CDR3 runs to 14 residues. Deletions cut 8 bases from V and 3 bases from J, with 16 bases between. Germline assignment: CDR1 MDHEN and CDR2 SYDVKM.

This clonotype turned up a few times. The gene calls are TRBV27 and TRBJ1-2; D is possibly TRBD1 (5 bases). Deletions cut 1 base from V and 4 bases from J, with 7 bases between. The CDR3 runs to 13 residues. CDR1 and CDR2 (germline): MNHEY, SMNVEV (reference sequence). The CDR3 region is CASSLWGGYGYTF. CDR3 bases: TGTGCCAGCAGTTTATGGGGGGGCTATGGCTACACCTTC.

The V call is TRBV12-3 or TRBV12-4, the J call TRBJ2-2, with D perhaps given as TRBD1 or TRBD2 (6 bases each). Trimming shortened V by 1 base and J by 4 bases, and 10 bases separated the two germline ends. CDR3 size: 15 residues. CDR3 in DNA: TGTGCCAGCAGTTTAGGGGGGGCGGCCACCGGGGAGCTGTTTTTT. Protein sequence: CASSLGGAATGELFF.

The gene calls are TRBV7-6 and TRBJ2-1; 9 bases line up with TRBD2. Germline CDR1 is SGHVS and CDR2 is FNYEAQ. V lost 1 base and J lost 8; bases outside the gene matches: 6. CDR3 length: 15 amino acids. The CDR3 DNA sequence: TGTGCCAGCAGCTTAGGCGGGGGGGCAGGTGATGAGCAGTTCTTC. This translates into CASSLGGGAGDEQFF.

This chain links TRBV7-7 with TRBJ2-5; 10 nucleotides agree with TRBD2. This CDR3 has 15 residues. V dropped 5 bases and J dropped 7; count of bases not matched to a gene: 10. Germline CDR1 SSHAT, CDR2 FNYEAQ (reference sequence). The CDR3 DNA follows: TGTGCCAGCAGCGGACCTAGCGGGAGTTTTGGGACCCAGTACTTC. Amino acid sequence: CASSGPSGSFGTQYF.

This clonotype has a handful of counts. The V gene is TRBV10-3, the J gene TRBJ2-5; 7 bases are shared with TRBD2. The V segment lost 3 bases and the J segment 4 bases; nucleotides outside the gene matches: 8. The germline gives CDR1 ENHRY, CDR2 SYGVKD. This CDR3 comprises 15 residues. CDR3 in DNA: TGTGCCATCAGTGATCCCCGGGAGGCGGTAGAGACCCAGTACTTC. This gives the protein CAISDPREAVETQYF.

A few counts support this clonotype. The chain joins TRBV9 to TRBJ2-1; 10 nucleotides agree with TRBD1. Trimming cost V 0 bases and J 9 bases; bases outside gene matches: 6. The CDR3 sequence is 15 residues long. CDR1 is SGDLS and CDR2 is YYNGEE in the germline V gene. The CDR3: CASSVAGQGDGEQFF. The CDR3 DNA is TGTGCCAGCAGCGTAGCTGGACAGGGGGATGGTGAGCAGTTCTTC.

In its sample, this clonotype was seen many times. This chain uses TRBV12-3 or TRBV12-4 with TRBJ2-5; 8 nucleotides match TRBD1. Losses at the gene ends were 2 bases for V and 5 bases for J; bases not matched to a gene: 4. This CDR3 is 14 amino acids long. The chain's CDR3 is CASSLQGAGETQYF. The CDR3 DNA follows: TGTGCCAGCAGTTTACAGGGGGCAGGGGAGACCCAGTACTTC.

In its sample, this clonotype was seen many times. The rearrangement uses TRBV7-8 and TRBJ2-5; D unclear. CDR1 and CDR2 from the germline V gene are SGHVS and FQNEAQ. V was shortened by 0 bases and J by 3 bases, with 14 bases between the two germline ends. The CDR3 sequence is 16 residues long. The CDR3 here is CASSLAGRRVEETQYF. The CDR3 DNA reads as TGTGCCAGCAGCTTAGCTGGGCGCCGGGTTGAAGAGACCCAGTACTTC. Filled out from reference TRBV7-8 and TRBJ2-5, the complete variable domain reads GAGVSQSPRYKVAKRGQDVALRCDPISGHVSLFWYQQALGQGPEFLTYFQNEAQLDKSGLPSDRFFAERPEGSVSTLKIQRTQQEDSAVYLCASSLAGRRVEETQYFGPGTRLLVL.

The chain is built from TRBV12-3 or TRBV12-4 and TRBJ1-1; 7 bases are shared with TRBD1. The CDR3 extends over 16 amino acids. The V gene end was trimmed by 4 bases and the J gene end by 2 bases; junction bases not matched to a gene: 10. This CDR3 is CASSSGGNSGNTEAFF. Written as DNA, the CDR3 is TGTGCCAGCAGTTCAGGGGGGAATAGTGGTAACACTGAAGCTTTCTTT.

The chain uses TRBV5-1 and TRBJ2-1; a weak D match, TRBD1 (8 bases). V shed 4 bases and J shed 4 bases, with 21 bases lying between them. Germline V gene sequence: CDR1 SGHRS, CDR2 YFSETQ. The CDR3 has 17 residues. The CDR3 protein is CASSPFSNRGGYNEQFF. The CDR3 DNA reads as TGCGCCAGCAGCCCCTTCAGCAACAGGGGGGGATACAATGAGCAGTTCTTC.

The gene calls are TRBV3-1 and TRBJ2-7, with 8 nucleotides matching TRBD2. Germline V gene lookup returns CDR1 LGHDT and CDR2 YNNKEL (reference sequence). The CDR3 length is 15 residues. With 0 bases clipped from V and 3 bases from J, the junction kept 4 bases outside the gene matches. CDR3 loop: CASSQERLAIYEQYF. CDR3 nucleotides: TGTGCCAGCAGCCAAGAACGACTAGCGATCTACGAGCAGTACTTC.

This clonotype was recorded only once. The chain uses TRBV5-1 and TRBJ2-3; 7 bases line up with TRBD2. Unmatched junction bases numbered 12, after V lost 0 bases and J lost 8 bases. Germline lookup yields CDR1 SGHRS and CDR2 YFSETQ. This CDR3 is built from 16 residues. The CDR3 region is CASSLEPRWEGATQYF. The CDR3 region has the DNA TGCGCCAGCAGCTTGGAACCCCGATGGGAGGGAGCTACGCAGTATTTT.

The table lists this clonotype with a few counts. The chain carries TRBV12-3 or TRBV12-4 and TRBJ2-2; D is perhaps TRBD2 (6 bases). There are 14 residues in the CDR3. The V end was cut by 6 bases, the J end by 6 bases, with 14 bases between. The DNA of the CDR3 is TGTGCCAGCAGACCGGGACTGCACCCCGGGGAGCTGTTTTTT. Amino acid sequence: CASRPGLHPGELFF.

This sequence joins TRBV9 and TRBJ1-1, with D maybe TRBD1 (6 bases). Per the germline V gene, CDR1 is SGDLS and CDR2 is YYNGEE. Trimming left V 0 bases short and J 5 bases short, with 14 bases between. The CDR3 sequence is 15 residues long. The CDR3 here is CASSVVSGAGTEAFF. For the CDR3, the DNA is TGTGCCAGCAGCGTAGTGTCAGGGGCGGGGACTGAAGCTTTCTTT.

This clonotype came up a few times. The chain employs TRBV6-1 and TRBJ2-3; 11 bases match TRBD1. The CDR3 runs 17 residues. Germline CDR1 MNHNS, CDR2 SASEGT. V gave up 6 bases and J gave up 5 bases; unmatched junction bases: 13. The CDR3 region has the DNA TGTGCCAGCAGAAACCTTCGGACAGGGGGCTCTGGAGATACGCAGTATTTT. It codes for CASRNLRTGGSGDTQYF.

Ten or more counts support this clonotype. This chain joins TRBV7-2 and TRBJ2-3; D gene uncertain. Trimming stripped 2 bases from V and 0 bases from J, with 9 bases between. The CDR3 spans 15 residues. Germline V gene data show CDR1 as SGHTA and CDR2 as FQGNSA. The DNA for the CDR3 is TGTGCCAGCAGCTTAAGACCCGAGAGCACAGATACGCAGTATTTT. Protein: CASSLRPESTDTQYF.

The table lists this clonotype with many counts. The V gene is TRBV6-5, the J gene TRBJ2-7; maybe TRBD1 (5 bases). The germline V gene has CDR1 MNHEY and CDR2 SVGAGI. Between the trimmed V and J ends, which lost 3 bases and 2 bases, there was a span of 11 bases. The CDR3 loop spans 14 amino acids. The CDR3 DNA reads TGTGCCAGCAGTTATGAGCAGGGTCCCTACGAGCAGTACTTC. It yields the protein CASSYEQGPYEQYF.

This clonotype was detected many times. This rearrangement joins TRBV12-3 or TRBV12-4 to TRBJ2-5, with TRBD1 identical over 9 bases. J was trimmed by 5 bases and V by 6 bases; bases with no gene match: 10. The CDR3 totals 15 residues. The CDR3: CASSQRDRAEETQYF. Here the CDR3 DNA reads TGTGCCAGCAGCCAACGGGACAGGGCGGAGGAGACCCAGTACTTC.

This sequence joins TRBV11-1 and TRBJ2-7, with D perhaps TRBD2 (5 bases). From germline, CDR1 is SGHAT and CDR2 FQDESV (reference sequence). V was cut by 5 bases and J by 4 bases, with 18 bases left in between. There are 15 residues in the CDR3. The CDR3 protein is CASSHPDLHIYEQYF. The CDR3 bases are TGTGCCAGCAGCCACCCGGACTTACATATTTACGAGCAGTACTTC.

Ten or more counts support this clonotype. The chain is built from TRBV5-6 and TRBJ1-5; 8 nucleotides align to TRBD1. The germline CDR1 and CDR2 sequences are SGHDT and YYEEEE. V shed 3 bases, J shed 2 bases, and the junction held 1 base outside the gene matches. The CDR3 is made up of 14 amino acids. This chain's CDR3 is CASSWGQGNQPQHF. As DNA, the CDR3 is TGTGCCAGCAGCTGGGGACAGGGCAATCAGCCCCAGCATTTT.

This clonotype came up many times. CDR3: CASSLAFREGEQFF. The CDR3 bases are TGCGCCAGCAGCTTGGCATTCAGGGAGGGTGAGCAGTTCTTC. V gene TRBV5-1 combines with J gene TRBJ2-1; TRBD2 matches at 7 bases. CDR1 SGHRS and CDR2 YFSETQ come from the germline V gene. CDR3 size: 14 residues. V dropped 0 bases and J dropped 9; count of bases not matched to a gene: 6.

This clonotype was detected a few times. The chain is built from TRBV2 and TRBJ1-6, with D uncertain. This CDR3 comprises 12 residues. Germline assignment: CDR1 SNHLY and CDR2 FYNNEI. V lost 3 bases and J 7 bases, leaving 4 bases between the germline ends. The CDR3 reads CASSDWNSPLHF. Written as DNA, the CDR3 is TGTGCCAGCAGTGATTGGAATTCACCCCTCCACTTT.